These 29 T cell receptor beta chains were sequenced from one sample in a study of regulatory dendritic cells for organ transplantation. Antigens for these TCRs are unknown. Assay used: immunoSEQ multiplex PCR; TCRdb lists only in-frame clones, some missing. This table holds 20,000 to 25,000 clones, 65% to 90% found once. Allogeneic regulatory or mature dendritic cells were co-cultured for more than 4 days with CFSE-labeled sorted T cells at 1:10. The sequencing sample was made of naive CD4+ T cells from blood cultured with dendritic cells. The subset was: CD45RA+ naive T cells. The receptors originated from a human donor in good health.

This chain uses TRBV4-2 with TRBJ2-2; 8 nucleotides agree with TRBD2. The V gene end was trimmed by 2 bases and the J gene end by 2 bases; junction bases not matched to a gene: 7. The CDR3 totals 17 residues. Per the germline V gene, CDR1 is LGHNA and CDR2 is YNFKEQ. The CDR3 region is CASSQRPAGGNTGELFF. For the CDR3, the DNA is TGTGCCAGCAGCCAAAGACCCGCGGGGGGAAACACCGGGGAGCTGTTTTTT.

The chain recombines TRBV7-2 with TRBJ2-3, with D uncertain. Germline V lookup: CDR1 SGHTA, CDR2 FQGNSA. The CDR3 extends over 18 amino acids. V was trimmed by 1 base and J by 0 bases, leaving 17 bases between them. CDR3 residues: CASSLGMFGRRSTDTQYF. As DNA, the CDR3 is TGTGCCAGCAGCTTAGGGATGTTTGGCAGAAGAAGCACAGATACGCAGTATTTT.

The chain joins TRBV7-2 to TRBJ2-1; no clear D. Germline V gives CDR1 SGHTA, CDR2 FQGNSA. The CDR3 is made up of 14 amino acids. V was shortened by 7 bases and J by 8 bases, with 18 bases between the two germline ends. The CDR3 loop reads CASTLDSATDEQFF. The CDR3 DNA is TGTGCCAGCACCCTAGACTCCGCTACGGATGAGCAGTTCTTC.

The rearrangement joins TRBV4-1 to TRBJ1-5, with D possibly matching TRBD1 (5 bases). The germline V and J ends were trimmed by 4 bases and 0 bases, with 13 bases remaining between them. The germline V gene encodes CDR1 MGHRA and CDR2 YSYEKL. The CDR3 extends over 16 amino acids. CDR3 residues: CASSLGGTHSNQPQHF. For the CDR3, the DNA is TGCGCCAGCAGCCTCGGGGGGACCCATAGCAATCAGCCCCAGCATTTT.

This chain joins TRBV9 and TRBJ2-5; a possible D gene is TRBD2 (7 bases). Germline CDR1 and CDR2: SGDLS and YYNGEE. CDR3 length equals 14 residues. The V and J ends lost 3 bases and 0 bases respectively, with 9 bases between them. The CDR3 loop reads CASSEGGNQETQYF. CDR3 nucleotides: TGTGCCAGCAGCGAGGGGGGGAACCAAGAGACCCAGTACTTC.

The chain carries TRBV11-2 and TRBJ2-7; 7 positions agree with TRBD1. Trimming cost V 5 bases and J 2 bases; bases outside gene matches: 9. Germline CDR1 is SGHAT and CDR2 is FQNNGV. CDR3 length equals 15 residues. The CDR3: CASSPLGQPTYEQYF. In nucleotides, the CDR3 is TGTGCCAGCAGCCCCCTGGGACAGCCAACCTACGAGCAGTACTTC. Variable domain in full (rest from reference TRBV11-2 and TRBJ2-7): EAGVAQSPRYKIIEKRQSVAFWCNPISGHATLYWYQQILGQGPKLLIQFQNNGVVDDSQLPKDRFSAERLKGVDSTLKIQPAKLEDSAVYLCASSPLGQPTYEQYFGPGTRLTVT.

V gene TRBV28 combines with J gene TRBJ1-1; D gene unclear. Germline values: CDR1 MDHEN, CDR2 SYDVKM. This CDR3 comprises 12 residues. V lost 7 bases, J lost 0 bases, and 6 bases lay in between. The CDR3 reads CASTLLNTEAFF. The CDR3, as DNA: TGTGCCAGCACCCTTTTGAACACTGAAGCTTTCTTT.

The chain has TRBV5-1 and TRBJ2-3; 10 nucleotides line up with TRBD2. Germline loops: CDR1 SGHRS, CDR2 YFSETQ. The V segment lost 2 bases and the J segment 2 bases; nucleotides outside the gene matches: 23. The CDR3 consists of 22 residues. In nucleotides, the CDR3 is TGCGCCAGCAGCTTTTCTTCCAGCGGGAGGGGCGGTCTTTTCTACAACACAGATACGCAGTATTTT. This codes for CASSFSSSGRGGLFYNTDTQYF.

This chain links TRBV6-1 with TRBJ2-3; 7 nucleotides line up with TRBD2. The CDR3 contains 17 residues. Germline V lookup: CDR1 MNHNS, CDR2 SASEGT. The V gene end was trimmed by 2 bases and the J gene end by 7 bases; junction bases not matched to a gene: 15. CDR3 nucleotides: TGTGCCAGCAGTGAAATTTATGTGACTAGCCGTTCGTATACGCAGTATTTT. It codes for CASSEIYVTSRSYTQYF.

The chain uses TRBV5-4 and TRBJ2-2; D is ambiguous. Germline CDR1 reads SGHNT; CDR2 reads YYREEE (reference sequence). The V end was cut by 0 bases, the J end by 0 bases, with 12 bases between. The CDR3 is 17 amino acids. The CDR3 is CASSLARQTANTGELFF. In DNA form, the CDR3 reads TGTGCCAGCAGCTTGGCCCGGCAAACCGCGAACACCGGGGAGCTGTTTTTT.

The chain employs TRBV7-9 and TRBJ1-6, with D tentatively TRBD1 (5 bases). This CDR3 is 17 amino acids long. Germline loops: CDR1 SEHNR, CDR2 FQNEAQ (reference sequence). Trimming left V 11 bases short and J 7 bases short, with 27 bases between. The CDR3 sequence: CASSNTGAHLYNSPLHF. CDR3 nucleotides: TGTGCCTCAAGTAACACAGGTGCCCATTTGTACAATTCACCCCTCCACTTT. The whole variable domain, remainder taken from reference TRBV7-9 and TRBJ1-6, is DTGVSQNPRHKITKRGQNVTFRCDPISEHNRLYWYRQTLGQGPEFLTYFQNEAQLEKSRLLSDRFSAERPKGSFSTLEIQRTEQGDSAMYLCASSNTGAHLYNSPLHFGNGTRLTVT.

This clone was picked up a small number of times. CDR3 DNA: TGCGCCAGCAGTGAGTCGCCCTCCTACGAGCAGTACTTC. Protein sequence: CASSESPSYEQYF. The genes are TRBV10-2 and TRBJ2-7, with unresolved D. This CDR3 region has 13 residues. The V end was cut by 0 bases, the J end by 0 bases, with 3 bases between. Germline CDR1 and CDR2: WSHSY and SAAADI.

The genes are TRBV29-1 and TRBJ2-3; 7 nucleotides agree with TRBD2. V gave up 0 bases and J gave up 8 bases; unmatched junction bases: 8. Germline CDR1 SQVTM, CDR2 ANQGSEA. This CDR3 contains 14 residues. This CDR3 is CSVEDLWEGPTQYF. CDR3 nucleotide sequence: TGCAGCGTTGAAGATCTGTGGGAGGGCCCTACGCAGTATTTT.

The rearrangement uses TRBV7-9 and TRBJ2-3; 7 bases fit TRBD2. The CDR3 runs to 14 residues. The germline V gene has CDR1 SEHNR and CDR2 FQNEAQ (reference sequence). Losses at the gene ends were 4 bases for V and 4 bases for J; bases not matched to a gene: 5. In nucleotides, the CDR3 is TGTGCCAGCAGCTCCGGACTAGTCTCAGATACGCAGTATTTT. This translates into CASSSGLVSDTQYF.

The J gene is TRBJ2-2, the V gene TRBV4-1; D is ambiguous. The germline CDR1 and CDR2 sequences are MGHRA and YSYEKL. V lost 0 bases and J lost 6, with 17 bases in between. The CDR3 consists of 17 residues. The CDR3 is CASSQDRHRISAGELFF. Here the CDR3 DNA reads TGCGCCAGCAGCCAAGATCGTCATCGTATATCCGCCGGGGAGCTGTTTTTT.

The rearrangement joins TRBV7-6 to TRBJ1-5; D is ambiguous. Trimming took 1 base from V and 4 from J, leaving 11 bases between them. The CDR3 is 15 residues long. Germline CDR1 is SGHVS and CDR2 is FNYEAQ. The CDR3 reads CASSLDLAPNQPQHF. The CDR3, as DNA: TGTGCCAGCAGCTTAGACTTAGCCCCGAATCAGCCCCAGCATTTT.

This clone occurred a few times. The rearrangement joins TRBV11-2 to TRBJ2-1; TRBD2 agrees at 7 bases. From germline, CDR1 is SGHAT and CDR2 FQNNGV. Losses at the gene ends were 1 base for V and 4 bases for J; bases not matched to a gene: 7. CDR3 length: 16 residues. The CDR3 DNA reads TGTGCCAGCAGCTTAGTCGGGGGGTCCATGTACAATGAGCAGTTCTTC. Amino acids: CASSLVGGSMYNEQFF.

This rearrangement joins TRBV11-2 to TRBJ2-5; TRBD1 might be the D (7 bases). Germline lookup yields CDR1 SGHAT and CDR2 FQNNGV. V lost 4 bases, J lost 4 bases, and 16 bases lay in between. This CDR3 is 15 amino acids long. CDR3 amino acids: CASSSGGTRGETQYF. The DNA of the CDR3 is TGTGCCAGCAGCTCAGGGGGGACCAGAGGAGAGACCCAGTACTTC.

The table lists this clone with a count of one. V gene TRBV29-1 combines with J gene TRBJ2-1; 7 nucleotides line up with TRBD2. V shed 4 bases and J 6 bases; nucleotides not matched to a gene: 9. Germline V gene data show CDR1 as SQVTM and CDR2 as ANQGSEA. The CDR3 is 14 residues long. Here the CDR3 reads CSVGPRLASNEQFF. The CDR3, as DNA: TGCAGCGTTGGACCGAGACTAGCATCCAATGAGCAGTTCTTC.

The chain has TRBV5-8 and TRBJ2-5; a possible D gene is TRBD1 (6 bases). The V gene lost 4 bases and the J gene lost 1 base, with 11 bases spanning the gap. Looked up from germline, CDR1 is SGHTS and CDR2 is YDEGEE. The CDR3 totals 14 residues. CDR3 nucleotides: TGTGCCAGCAGCCTTTGGGACACCCAAGAGACCCAGTACTTC. This encodes CASSLWDTQETQYF.

The J gene is TRBJ2-3, the V gene TRBV5-5, with TRBD2 identical over 7 bases. After removal of 3 bases from V and 6 bases from J, the junction contained 7 bases not matched to a gene. The CDR3 runs to 14 residues. Looked up from germline, CDR1 is SGHKS and CDR2 is YYEKEE (reference sequence). The CDR3 protein is CASSWAGEGDTQYF. The DNA of the CDR3 is TGTGCCAGCAGCTGGGCGGGGGAGGGCGATACGCAGTATTTT.

This clone showed up just a few times. The J gene is TRBJ1-5, the V gene TRBV7-9, with TRBD1 matching over 10 bases. V lost 5 bases, J lost 3 bases, and 7 bases stayed unmatched. CDR1 is SEHNR and CDR2 is FQNEAQ in the germline V gene (reference sequence). The CDR3 contains 16 residues. CDR3 DNA: TGTGCCAGCAGCCAAGGACAGGGGGAGGACAATCAGCCCCAGCATTTT. Encoded protein: CASSQGQGEDNQPQHF.

This clone has a handful of counts. The genes are TRBV28 and TRBJ1-2; possible D gene TRBD1, 5 bases. Germline-derived CDR1 and CDR2 are MDHEN and SYDVKM. Trimming shortened V by 7 bases and J by 7 bases, and 16 bases separated the two germline ends. CDR3 length equals 13 residues. The CDR3 DNA reads as TGTGCCAGCATCGAAGGCGGGGGGTTTGGCTACACCTTC. Protein: CASIEGGGFGYTF.

This chain connects TRBV19 to TRBJ2-7; a possible D gene is TRBD1 (6 bases). V was trimmed by 4 bases and J by 2 bases, leaving 18 bases between them. Germline CDR1 and CDR2: LNHDA and SQIVND (reference sequence). The CDR3 has 16 amino acids. CDR3 sequence reads: CASSTSRTASTYEQYF. The CDR3 region has the DNA TGTGCCAGTAGTACCAGTCGGACAGCTTCAACCTACGAGCAGTACTTC.

This clone has just one count. The CDR3: CASSLDTGAFSGANVLTF. The DNA of the CDR3 is TGTGCCAGCAGCTTAGATACAGGGGCCTTCTCTGGGGCCAACGTCCTGACTTTC. The chain links TRBV7-2 to TRBJ2-6, with 7 bases that match TRBD1. CDR1 and CDR2 from the germline V gene are SGHTA and FQGNSA. With 1 base clipped from V and 0 bases from J, the junction kept 6 bases outside the gene matches. This CDR3 has 18 amino acids.

The chain joins TRBV6-5 to TRBJ2-7, with TRBD2 identical over 9 bases. This CDR3 contains 16 residues. Germline V gene sequence: CDR1 MNHEY, CDR2 SVGAGI. Trimming removed 0 bases from V and 3 bases from J; junction bases left unmatched: 6. The CDR3 DNA reads TGTGCCAGCAGTTACTCGACGCTAGCGGGAATCTACGAGCAGTACTTC. It is translated as CASSYSTLAGIYEQYF.

This clone came up once. The gene calls are TRBV28 and TRBJ2-1, with 9 bases aligning to TRBD2. Looked up from germline, CDR1 is MDHEN and CDR2 is SYDVKM. The trim removed 7 bases at V and 6 bases at J, leaving 10 bases unmatched. This CDR3 comprises 15 residues. The CDR3 DNA follows: TGTGCCAGCAACCGCGGGAGGGTGGGGGCCAATGAGCAGTTCTTC. Its translation: CASNRGRVGANEQFF. Combining the CDR3 with reference TRBV28 and TRBJ2-1 gives the whole variable domain DVKVTQSSRYLVKRTGEKVFLECVQDMDHENMFWYRQDPGLGLRLIYFSYDVKMKEKGDIPEGYSVSREKKERFSLILESASTNQTSMYLCASNRGRVGANEQFFGPGTRLTVL.

This chain joins TRBV7-2 and TRBJ2-7; D perhaps matches TRBD1 (5 bases). This CDR3 has 13 residues. The germline V gene has CDR1 SGHTA and CDR2 FQGNSA. V dropped 3 bases and J dropped 3 bases, with 9 bases sitting between them. CDR3 sequence: CASSFQGYYEQYF. Here the CDR3 DNA reads TGTGCCAGCAGCTTCCAGGGCTACTACGAGCAGTACTTC.

The gene calls are TRBV10-3 and TRBJ2-2; TRBD1 agrees at 11 bases. This CDR3 contains 16 residues. The junction had 6 bases not matched to a gene; V was cut back by 2 bases and J by 7 bases. Germline V gene data show CDR1 as ENHRY and CDR2 as SYGVKD. This chain's CDR3 is CAISEGQGAGDGELFF. DNA of the CDR3: TGTGCCATCAGTGAGGGACAGGGGGCCGGGGACGGGGAGCTGTTTTTT.